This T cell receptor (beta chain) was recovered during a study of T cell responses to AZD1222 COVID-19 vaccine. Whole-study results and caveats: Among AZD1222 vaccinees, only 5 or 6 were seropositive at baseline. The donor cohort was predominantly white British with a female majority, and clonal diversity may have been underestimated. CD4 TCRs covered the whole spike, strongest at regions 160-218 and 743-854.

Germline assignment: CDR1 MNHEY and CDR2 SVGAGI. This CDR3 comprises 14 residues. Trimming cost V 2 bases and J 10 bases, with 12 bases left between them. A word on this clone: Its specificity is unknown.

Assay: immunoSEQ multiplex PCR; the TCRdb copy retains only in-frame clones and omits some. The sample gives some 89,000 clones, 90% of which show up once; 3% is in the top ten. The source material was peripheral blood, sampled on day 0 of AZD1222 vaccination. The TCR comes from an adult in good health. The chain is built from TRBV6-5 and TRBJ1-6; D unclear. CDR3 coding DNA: TGTGCCAGCAGTTACGATACCAGTCGGTCACCCCTCCACTTT. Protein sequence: CASSYDTSRSPLHF.